The rows below give T cell receptor beta chains drawn from one sample of a study of blood T cell repertoires in COVID-19. The assay was immunoSEQ multiplex PCR, and TCRdb's table has in-frame clones only and misses some. The sample has about 180,000 clones, about 85% seen once. The sequencing input was peripheral blood. These receptors were obtained from a woman older than 75 with acute or convalescent COVID-19. Each CDR3 is given with its conserved first and last residue. The order of the fields is D gene, J gene, clone size, V gene, CDR3 length, CDR3 DNA, CDR3 protein. The D gene is left open where the match is weak. Size is stated for part of the rows, as once, few or many counts, or as a class when the clone is expanded.

NA,TRBJ1-3,NA,TRBV7-9,16,TGTGCCAGCAGCCATTCCAGGGGTGCGGACGGAAACACCATATATTTT,CASSHSRGADGNTIYF
TRBD1,TRBJ1-2,NA,TRBV30,14,TGTGCCTGGAGCTTGGGACAGGAGGGCAATGGCTACACCTTC,CAWSLGQEGNGYTF
NA,TRBJ2-1,NA,TRBV14,14,TGTGCCAGCAGCCCACCACCGGTTAGAAATGAGCAGTTCTTC,CASSPPPVRNEQFF
TRBD2,TRBJ2-7,NA,TRBV6-5,14,TGTGCCAGCACCCCTGAGCGGGATCTCTACGAGCAGTACTTC,CASTPERDLYEQYF
NA,TRBJ1-2,NA,TRBV6-5,12,TGTGCCAGCAGACCCGCGGCTCGCCGGGACACCTTC,CASRPAARRDTF
TRBD1,TRBJ1-5,NA,TRBV9,16,TGTGCCAGCAGCGTAGACCCAGGGGGAAGCAATCAGCCCCAGCATTTT,CASSVDPGGSNQPQHF
NA,TRBJ1-4,NA,TRBV6-2/TRBV6-3,16,TGTGCCAGCAGTTACGGGGCCTTTGCAACTAATGAAAAACTGTTTTTT,CASSYGAFATNEKLFF
TRBD2,TRBJ2-3,once,TRBV4-1,17,TGCGCCAGCAGCCAAGGTATTCGGCGGGAGGGCGAAATGACGCAGTATTTT,CASSQGIRREGEMTQYF
NA,TRBJ1-4,NA,TRBV25-1,13,TGTGCCAGTCGGGGTGAAACTAATGAAAAACTGTTTTTT,CASRGETNEKLFF
TRBD1,TRBJ1-4,NA,TRBV7-9,14,TGTGCCAGCAGCAAACAGGGGTTGGATGAAAAACTGTTTTTT,CASSKQGLDEKLFF
TRBD2,TRBJ2-3,NA,TRBV7-9,19,TGTGCCAGCAGTTTAACTGTGGGCATGGCGGGGGTGAGAACAGATACGCAGTATTTT,CASSLTVGMAGVRTDTQYF
TRBD1,TRBJ1-6,NA,TRBV27,15,TGTGCCAGCAGTTTAAACCGGGACAGGACTTCACCCCTCCACTTT,CASSLNRDRTSPLHF
TRBD1,TRBJ1-6,NA,TRBV10-3,15,TGTGCCATCAGTGGGGGACAGGGCAATAATTCACCCCTCCACTTT,CAISGGQGNNSPLHF
TRBD1,TRBJ2-2,NA,TRBV5-1,16,TGCGCCAGCAGCTTGGCGGGACAGCGGAACACCGGGGAGCTGTTTTTT,CASSLAGQRNTGELFF
NA,TRBJ2-5,NA,TRBV19,15,TGTGCCAGTAGTATAGTAAGTGGGGGGGCCGAGACCCAGTACTTC,CASSIVSGGAETQYF
TRBD1,TRBJ2-7,NA,TRBV30,13,TGTGCCTGGGGCCGGGACAGCCCCTACGAGCAGTACTTC,CAWGRDSPYEQYF
NA,TRBJ2-2,NA,TRBV7-9,17,TGTGCCAGCAGCTTAAGTCAGACTAAAAGTAGCGGCGGGGAGCTGTTTTTT,CASSLSQTKSSGGELFF
TRBD2,TRBJ2-3,NA,TRBV4-3,15,TGCGCCAGCGCTTCAGCGGGGGCAAGCACAGATACGCAGTATTTT,CASASAGASTDTQYF
TRBD1,TRBJ1-5,NA,TRBV27,15,TGTGCCAGCAGACGAGGGACAGGGGAGGCTCAGCCCCAGCATTTT,CASRRGTGEAQPQHF
NA,TRBJ2-3,NA,TRBV5-4,15,TGTGCCAGCAGCTCTAGTTCTTGGAGTGGAGATACGCAGTATTTT,CASSSSSWSGDTQYF
TRBD1,TRBJ2-7,NA,TRBV27,14,TGTGCCAGCAGTTTATTGGGACAGCACTACGAGCAGTACTTC,CASSLLGQHYEQYF
NA,TRBJ1-2,NA,TRBV5-6,15,TGTGCCAGCAGCCCAAGAGGGCTCCCTAACTATGGCTACACCTTC,CASSPRGLPNYGYTF
NA,TRBJ1-5,NA,TRBV18,13,TGTGCCAGCTCACTGGAGAGCAATCAGCCCCAGCATTTT,CASSLESNQPQHF
NA,TRBJ1-6,NA,TRBV19,13,TGTGCCAGCCAGAACAGGGTTCATACACCCCTCCACTTT,CASQNRVHTPLHF
TRBD1,TRBJ1-2,NA,TRBV10-2,13,TGCGCCAGCAGGGGACAGGCTAACTATGGCTACACCTTC,CASRGQANYGYTF
NA,TRBJ1-1,NA,TRBV11-2,14,TGTGCCAGCAGCTTTGACAGGACGAACACTGAAGCTTTCTTT,CASSFDRTNTEAFF
NA,TRBJ2-7,NA,TRBV19,14,TGTGCCAGTAGTATAGGCCAACAGGCCTACGAGCAGTACTTC,CASSIGQQAYEQYF
NA,TRBJ2-4,NA,TRBV6-2/TRBV6-3,15,TGTGCCAGCAGTTCCCCGCCCCCCGAGAGGAACATTCAGTACTTC,CASSSPPPERNIQYF
TRBD1,TRBJ2-5,NA,TRBV7-2,15,TGTGCCAGCAGCTTACACAGGGGGGTTGGAGAGACCCAGTACTTC,CASSLHRGVGETQYF
NA,TRBJ1-2,NA,TRBV12-3/TRBV12-4,12,TGTGCCAGCAGTTTTCGGTTAGAGGGCTACACCTTC,CASSFRLEGYTF
NA,TRBJ2-7,NA,TRBV5-1,14,TGCGCCAGCAGCAATCCAGGGGATCCCTACGAGCAGTACTTC,CASSNPGDPYEQYF
NA,TRBJ2-5,NA,TRBV10-3,12,TGTGCCATCAGGGACATCGGAGAGACCCAGTACTTC,CAIRDIGETQYF
TRBD2,TRBJ2-7,NA,TRBV3-1/TRBV3-2,14,TGTGCCAGCAGCCAAGATTGGGAGGGCCGGGAGCAGTACTTC,CASSQDWEGREQYF
NA,TRBJ2-7,NA,TRBV15,14,TGTGCCACCAGCAGAGAAGGGAGCTCCCCTCAGCAGTACTTC,CATSREGSSPQQYF
NA,TRBJ1-1,NA,TRBV30,14,TGTGCCTGGAGTATCGTCAGGGGTTCATCTGAAGCTTTCTTT,CAWSIVRGSSEAFF
TRBD1,TRBJ1-4,NA,TRBV27,17,TGTGCCAGCAGTTTACGAGGACAGGGGCTCCTTAATGAAAAACTGTTTTTT,CASSLRGQGLLNEKLFF
NA,TRBJ1-6,few,TRBV7-8,13,TGTGCCAGCAGCTTCCAATCTAATTCACCCCTCCACTTT,CASSFQSNSPLHF
TRBD2,TRBJ2-1,NA,TRBV2,14,TGTGCCAGCAGTGGGCTAGCGGGAGTAGGTGAGCAGTTCTTC,CASSGLAGVGEQFF
TRBD1,TRBJ2-2,NA,TRBV4-3,17,TGCGCCAGCAGCCAAGTTTTACAGACAGGGTACACCGGGGAGCTGTTTTTT,CASSQVLQTGYTGELFF
NA,TRBJ1-2,NA,TRBV7-9,12,TGTGCCAGCAGCTTTGGTGGGGGGGACTACACCTTC,CASSFGGGDYTF
TRBD2,TRBJ2-1,NA,TRBV24-1,13,TGTGCCACCAGTGGTAGCGGGAGTAATGAGCAGTTCTTC,CATSGSGSNEQFF
TRBD1,TRBJ1-2,NA,TRBV7-9,16,TGTGCCAGCAGCTTTAATCGGGACAGGGAAATCTATGGCTACACCTTC,CASSFNRDREIYGYTF
TRBD1,TRBJ1-5,NA,TRBV10-3,14,TGTGCCATCAGTGTCGACAGGGGGTATCAGCCCCAGCATTTT,CAISVDRGYQPQHF
TRBD1,TRBJ1-4,NA,TRBV5-8,15,TGTGCCAGCACTCTCGGGACAGCAACTAATGAAAAACTGTTTTTT,CASTLGTATNEKLFF
NA,TRBJ2-7,once,TRBV15,13,TGTGCCACCAGCAGAGCTTCGGCCTACGAGCAGTACTTC,CATSRASAYEQYF
NA,TRBJ1-3,NA,TRBV2,16,TGTGCCAGCAGGCAGTCAGGGGCTCCTCCTGGAAACACCATATATTTT,CASRQSGAPPGNTIYF